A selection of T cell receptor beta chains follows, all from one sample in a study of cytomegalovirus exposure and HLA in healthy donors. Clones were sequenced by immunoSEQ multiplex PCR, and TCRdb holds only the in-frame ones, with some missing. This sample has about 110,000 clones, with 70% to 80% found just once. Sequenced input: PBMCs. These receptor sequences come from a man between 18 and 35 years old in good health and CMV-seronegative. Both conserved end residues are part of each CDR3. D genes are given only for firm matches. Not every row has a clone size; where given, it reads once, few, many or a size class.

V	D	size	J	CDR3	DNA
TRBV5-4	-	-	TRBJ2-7	CASSLGSAGEQYF	TGTGCCAGCAGCTTGGGAAGTGCGGGGGAGCAGTACTTC
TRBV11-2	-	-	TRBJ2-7	CASSLTGNSYEQYF	TGTGCCAGCAGCTTGACGGGAAACTCCTACGAGCAGTACTTC
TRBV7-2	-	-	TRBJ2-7	CASSLVSEGAAYEQYF	TGTGCCAGCAGCTTAGTGTCGGAGGGGGCAGCCTACGAGCAGTACTTC
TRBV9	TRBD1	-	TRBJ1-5	CASSVGTGTGQPQHF	TGTGCCAGCAGCGTGGGGACAGGGACGGGTCAGCCCCAGCATTTT
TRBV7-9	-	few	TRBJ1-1	CASSLGETMNTEAFF	TGTGCCAGCAGCTTGGGTGAAACTATGAACACTGAAGCTTTCTTT
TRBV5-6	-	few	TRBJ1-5	CASSLRGNQPQHF	TGTGCCAGCAGCTTGAGGGGAAATCAGCCCCAGCATTTT
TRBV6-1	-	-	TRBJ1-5	CASGVRGSNQPQHF	TGTGCCAGCGGTGTAAGGGGAAGCAATCAGCCCCAGCATTTT
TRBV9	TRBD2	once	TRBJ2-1	CASSAPVSGGLYNEQFF	TGTGCCAGCAGCGCTCCCGTCAGCGGGGGTCTCTACAATGAGCAGTTCTTC
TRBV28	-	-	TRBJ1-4	CASTATNEKLFF	TGTGCCAGCACAGCAACTAATGAAAAACTGTTTTTT
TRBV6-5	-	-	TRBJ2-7	CASSRVIAYEQYF	TGTGCCAGCTCCCGGGTAATAGCCTACGAGCAGTACTTC
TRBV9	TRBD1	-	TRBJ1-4	CASGLGQGATNEKLFF	TGTGCCAGCGGATTGGGACAGGGGGCAACTAATGAAAAACTGTTTTTT
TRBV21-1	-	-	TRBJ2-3	CASSTGRTDTQYF	TGTGCCAGCAGCACGGGTCGCACAGATACGCAGTATTTT
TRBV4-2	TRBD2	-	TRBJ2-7	CASSLAGVAGTYEQYF	TGTGCCAGCAGCCTCGCGGGGGTAGCGGGTACCTACGAGCAGTACTTC
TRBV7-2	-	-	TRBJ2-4	CASSADNLLAKNIQYF	TGTGCCAGCAGCGCTGACAACCTCCTAGCCAAAAACATTCAGTACTTC
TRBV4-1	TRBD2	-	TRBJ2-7	CASSRSGTSAYEQYF	TGCGCCAGCAGCCGGAGTGGGACTAGCGCCTACGAGCAGTACTTC
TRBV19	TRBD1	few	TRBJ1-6	CASRGTGNSPLHF	TGTGCCAGTAGGGGGACAGGTAATTCACCCCTCCACTTT
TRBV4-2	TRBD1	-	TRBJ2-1	CASSQDPGQGGEKFF	TGTGCCAGCAGCCAAGATCCGGGACAGGGCGGTGAAAAGTTCTTC
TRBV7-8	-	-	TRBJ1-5	CASSLDGRLNQPQHF	TGTGCCAGCAGCTTAGATGGGAGGCTCAATCAGCCCCAGCATTTT
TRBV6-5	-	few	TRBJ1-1	CASSSQGNTEAFF	TGTGCCAGCAGTTCCCAGGGGAACACTGAAGCTTTCTTT
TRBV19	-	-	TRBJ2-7	CASSQGYYEQYF	TGTGCCAGTAGCCAGGGATACTACGAGCAGTACTTC